Listed below are T cell receptor beta chains from one sample, sequenced in a study of CD8 T cells in ankylosing spondylitis. Via MiXCR, TCRdb re-called the 5' RACE reads, giving one row per CDR3 protein. The repertoire holds about 700,000 distinct CDR3 sequences, with 15% to 20% as singletons. Sequencing was carried out using blood, either unsorted or a sorted T cell fraction (not recorded which). The receptors were sampled from a male donor with ankylosing spondylitis. Each CDR3 is given with its conserved first and last residue. A D gene is named only where the DNA matches it firmly. Rows give clone size only sometimes, using once, few, many, or a class for an expanded clone.

abundance,v_gene,d_gene,j_gene,CDR3nt,CDR3aa
few,TRBV5-1,.,TRBJ2-5,TGCGCCAGCACCCCTTCCTGGGGCACCCAAGAGACCCAGTACTTC,CASTPSWGTQETQYF
.,TRBV20-1,TRBD1,TRBJ1-6,TGCAGTGCTAGAGTCGACAGGGTTTCACCCCTCCACTTT,CSARVDRVSPLHF
.,TRBV5-1,.,TRBJ2-5,TGCGCCAGCAGCTTTCGGACAGCCGGTGTGGCCCAGTACTTC,CASSFRTAGVAQYF
few,TRBV6-2/TRBV6-3,.,TRBJ2-7,TGTGCCAGCAGTTACTCCGGGCAGTTAAAGGTCGGGGGATACGAGCAGTACTTC,CASSYSGQLKVGGYEQYF
.,TRBV5-1,.,TRBJ1-2,TGCGCCAGCAGCTCCCTGCAGGGTCGTGGCTACACCTTC,CASSSLQGRGYTF
.,TRBV6-2/TRBV6-3,.,TRBJ1-1,TGTGCCAGCAGTTACGCGTGGACTGAAGCTTTCTTT,CASSYAWTEAFF
.,TRBV5-1,TRBD1,TRBJ2-7,TGCGCCAGCAGGACCGGGACAGGTAATTGGTACGAGCAGTACTTC,CASRTGTGNWYEQYF
few,TRBV5-4,.,TRBJ2-7,TGTGCCAGCAGCTTTTGGGGGGGGGCCTTATACGAGCAGTACTTC,CASSFWGGALYEQYF
.,TRBV5-1,TRBD1,TRBJ1-6,TGCGCCAGCAGCTGGGACAGTATGAATTCACCCCTCCACTTT,CASSWDSMNSPLHF
.,TRBV3-1,.,TRBJ2-3,TGTGCCAGCAGCCAACAACTCACAGATACGCAGTATTTT,CASSQQLTDTQYF
few,TRBV12-3/TRBV12-4,TRBD1,TRBJ1-2,TGTGCCAGCAGTAGGACAGGGCTGGGTCTTGGTGGCTACACCTTC,CASSRTGLGLGGYTF
.,TRBV2,.,TRBJ1-5,TGTGCCAGCAGTGCGGCGTTTAGCAATCAGCCCCAGCATTTT,CASSAAFSNQPQHF
few,TRBV20-1,TRBD1,TRBJ1-5,TGCAGTGCTAACGGGGGACAGCTCAATCAGCCCCAGCATTTT,CSANGGQLNQPQHF
.,TRBV12-3/TRBV12-4,.,TRBJ1-2,TGTGCCAGCAGGTTAACTGACGGTTATGGCTACACCTTC,CASRLTDGYGYTF